These T cell receptor beta chains were read from a single sample in a study of control samples from healthy donors and cancer patients. Some clones are missing from TCRdb's copy, which holds only in-frame ones; the method was immunoSEQ multiplex PCR. The table shows 45,000 to 60,000 clones, with about nine tenths occurring only once. The sequenced sample was PBMCs. The receptors stem from a man in his sixties with head and neck cancer. CDR3s include the opening cysteine and the closing phenylalanine or tryptophan. The order of the fields is V gene, D gene, J gene, clone size, CDR3 protein, CDR3 DNA. A D gene is named only where the DNA matches it firmly. Clone size is shown for a subset of rows, as once, few, many or a class of expanded clone.

TRBV4-3,-,TRBJ2-1,-,CASSQDRWSGQFF,TGCGCCAGCAGCCAAGATCGATGGAGTGGGCAGTTCTTC
TRBV7-2,-,TRBJ2-6,-,CASRNRNGGQSVRANVLTF,TGTGCCAGCAGAAACCGGAACGGAGGACAGAGTGTAAGGGCCAACGTCCTGACTTTC
TRBV7-2,TRBD1,TRBJ1-6,-,CASSLGVAGQGDSPLHF,TGTGCCAGCAGCCTAGGGGTAGCGGGACAGGGGGATTCACCCCTCCACTTT
TRBV4-3,TRBD1,TRBJ2-7,-,CASSQAGTGIHEQYF,TGCGCCAGCAGCCAAGCCGGGACAGGGATCCACGAGCAGTACTTC
TRBV2,-,TRBJ1-2,-,CASSENGTPEGGYTF,TGTGCCAGCAGCGAAAATGGGACTCCGGAAGGTGGCTACACCTTC
TRBV7-2,-,TRBJ2-5,-,CASSPRQGEGETQYF,TGTGCCAGCAGCCCCCGGCAGGGAGAAGGAGAGACCCAGTACTTC
TRBV3-1/TRBV3-2,TRBD1,TRBJ2-7,-,CASSQFQGAGYEQYF,TGTGCCAGCAGCCAATTTCAGGGGGCCGGCTACGAGCAGTACTTC
TRBV29-1,TRBD1,TRBJ1-5,-,CSAGTDVNQPQHF,TGCAGCGCCGGGACAGACGTAAATCAGCCCCAGCATTTT
TRBV5-1,-,TRBJ1-1,-,CASSPDSVNTEAFF,TGCGCCAGCAGCCCGGACAGCGTCAACACTGAAGCTTTCTTT
TRBV28,TRBD1,TRBJ2-7,-,CASSFMEQGTYEQYF,TGTGCCAGCAGTTTTATGGAACAGGGGACCTACGAGCAGTACTTC
TRBV28,TRBD1,TRBJ2-3,once,CASRTPRDSLTDTQYF,TGTGCCAGCAGAACCCCACGGGACAGCTTGACAGATACGCAGTATTTT
TRBV6-5,TRBD1,TRBJ2-7,-,CASRSRDRVHEQYF,TGTGCCAGCAGAAGCCGGGACAGGGTACACGAGCAGTACTTC
TRBV5-1,-,TRBJ2-2,-,CASSPKAGTQNTGELFF,TGCGCCAGCAGCCCTAAGGCCGGGACTCAAAACACCGGGGAGCTGTTTTTT
TRBV28,TRBD1,TRBJ1-2,-,CASSAGGMGYTF,TGTGCCAGCAGCGCAGGGGGCATGGGCTACACCTTC
TRBV5-6,-,TRBJ2-3,-,CASSSLWGTDTQYF,TGTGCCAGCAGCTCCTTGTGGGGCACAGATACGCAGTATTTT
TRBV7-9,TRBD1,TRBJ1-1,few,CASSPQGDTEAFF,TGTGCCAGCAGCCCCCAGGGGGACACTGAAGCTTTCTTT
TRBV7-9,TRBD1,TRBJ1-4,few,CASSGAGGLNEKLFF,TGTGCCAGCAGCGGGGCAGGGGGGCTTAATGAAAAACTGTTTTTT
TRBV6-5,-,TRBJ2-2,-,CASSSEGLGTGELFF,TGTGCCAGCAGTTCGGAAGGGTTAGGCACCGGGGAGCTGTTTTTT
TRBV5-1,-,TRBJ1-1,-,CASSLGMNTEAFF,TGCGCCAGCAGCTTGGGCATGAACACTGAAGCTTTCTTT
TRBV4-2,-,TRBJ2-7,-,CASSQDPGAGYEQYF,TGTGCCAGCAGCCAAGACCCAGGGGCGGGCTACGAGCAGTACTTC
TRBV5-1,TRBD2,TRBJ2-1,-,CASSLTGLAGDHEQFF,TGCGCCAGCAGCTTGACAGGACTAGCGGGGGACCATGAGCAGTTCTTC
TRBV28,-,TRBJ2-1,-,CASSAHPTPNEQFF,TGTGCCAGCAGTGCACACCCGACACCTAATGAGCAGTTCTTC
TRBV19,-,TRBJ2-1,-,CATLRGGSITEQFF,TGTGCCACCCTACGTGGGGGGAGTATCACTGAGCAGTTCTTC
TRBV9,-,TRBJ1-6,-,CASSPQIYNSPLHF,TGTGCCAGCAGCCCTCAGATATATAATTCACCCCTCCACTTT
TRBV30,TRBD2,TRBJ2-5,-,CAWSSGGQETQYF,TGTGCCTGGAGTTCGGGGGGGCAAGAGACCCAGTACTTC
TRBV6-6,TRBD1,TRBJ1-5,few,CASSYRTGDQPQHF,TGTGCCAGCAGTTACCGGACAGGGGATCAGCCCCAGCATTTT
TRBV5-4,TRBD1,TRBJ2-7,-,CASSRGDRVHEQYF,TGTGCCAGCAGCCGGGGGGACAGGGTCCACGAGCAGTACTTC
TRBV7-2,-,TRBJ2-1,-,CASSRGAGPYNEQFF,TGTGCCAGCAGCCGGGGGGCGGGGCCCTACAATGAGCAGTTCTTC
TRBV2,-,TRBJ1-5,-,CASSEDRTNQPQHF,TGTGCCAGCAGTGAAGACAGGACCAATCAGCCCCAGCATTTT
TRBV19,-,TRBJ1-5,-,CASSTHLGQPQHF,TGTGCCAGTAGTACCCACCTGGGGCAGCCCCAGCATTTT
TRBV28,-,TRBJ1-2,-,CAIQTGERSNGYTF,TGTGCCATCCAGACCGGGGAAAGGTCGAATGGCTACACCTTC
TRBV28,-,TRBJ1-1,-,CASSLRVDLTEAFF,TGTGCCAGCAGTTTACGGGTAGACCTGACTGAAGCTTTCTTT
TRBV5-4,-,TRBJ2-5,-,CASSSMAGNEETQYF,TGTGCCAGCAGCTCCATGGCCGGGAATGAAGAGACCCAGTACTTC
TRBV7-2,TRBD1,TRBJ1-5,-,CASSLLGTGGNQPQHF,TGTGCCAGCAGCCTCCTCGGGACAGGGGGCAATCAGCCCCAGCATTTT
TRBV5-1,-,TRBJ1-5,-,CASRPGTALEPQHF,TGCGCCAGCAGACCCGGGACGGCCCTAGAGCCCCAGCATTTT
TRBV28,-,TRBJ1-2,-,CASSLGGSYGYTF,TGTGCCAGCAGTTTAGGGGGCAGCTATGGCTACACCTTC
TRBV5-1,TRBD2,TRBJ2-3,-,CASSLGGSITDTQYF,TGCGCCAGCAGCTTGGGCGGGAGTATAACAGATACGCAGTATTTT
TRBV9,TRBD1,TRBJ2-2,-,CASSVGDRVPGELFF,TGTGCCAGCAGCGTAGGGGACAGGGTTCCCGGGGAGCTGTTTTTT
TRBV5-1,TRBD2,TRBJ2-3,-,CASTVGGSRTDTQYF,TGCGCCAGCACGGTGGGAGGGTCACGCACAGATACGCAGTATTTT
TRBV30,-,TRBJ1-1,-,CAWSVGGGTEAFF,TGTGCCTGGAGTGTAGGTGGGGGAACTGAAGCTTTCTTT
TRBV19,-,TRBJ2-5,-,CASSTGGAETQYF,TGTGCCAGTTCCACAGGAGGGGCAGAGACCCAGTACTTC
TRBV11-3,-,TRBJ2-2,-,CASSHNLGADFTGELFF,TGTGCCAGCAGCCACAATCTGGGGGCGGACTTCACCGGGGAGCTGTTTTTT
TRBV28,TRBD1,TRBJ1-2,medium-sized,CASSLPMGQPYGYTF,TGTGCCAGCAGTTTGCCGATGGGACAGCCCTATGGCTACACCTTC